These T cell receptor beta chains were read from a single sample in a study of blood T cell repertoires in COVID-19. Assay: immunoSEQ multiplex PCR; the TCRdb copy retains only in-frame clones and omits some. Among some 42,000 clones listed, around 90% were seen once. Sample: peripheral blood. The receptors here all came from a human donor in a cohort sampled during active COVID-19. CDR3s include the opening cysteine and the closing phenylalanine or tryptophan. The order of the fields is clone size, J gene, V gene, D gene, CDR3 protein, CDR3 DNA. D genes are given only for firm matches. The size of a clone is reported for some rows only, either as once, few or many, or as a class for expanded clones.

size: NA
J: TRBJ1-5
V: TRBV5-6
D: NA
CDR3: CASSLTGSNQPQHF
DNA: TGTGCCAGCAGCTTGACAGGGAGCAATCAGCCCCAGCATTTT

size: NA
J: TRBJ1-2
V: TRBV7-2
D: NA
CDR3: CASSLRPAGDYGYTF
DNA: TGTGCCAGCAGCTTACGTCCAGCAGGGGATTATGGCTACACCTTC

size: NA
J: TRBJ2-6
V: TRBV9
D: TRBD1
CDR3: CASSIRDRGHSGANVLTF
DNA: TGTGCCAGCAGCATAAGGGACAGGGGGCACTCTGGGGCCAACGTCCTGACTTTC

size: NA
J: TRBJ1-2
V: TRBV11-2
D: NA
CDR3: CASSLMGGSYGYTF
DNA: TGTGCCAGCAGCTTGATGGGGGGGAGTTATGGCTACACCTTC

size: NA
J: TRBJ2-7
V: TRBV18
D: TRBD2
CDR3: CASSPRGLETYEQYF
DNA: TGTGCCAGCTCACCAAGGGGACTAGAAACCTACGAGCAGTACTTC

size: NA
J: TRBJ1-4
V: TRBV7-9
D: TRBD1
CDR3: CASSPGDRDEKLFF
DNA: TGTGCCAGCAGCCCAGGGGACAGGGATGAAAAACTGTTTTTT

size: NA
J: TRBJ1-2
V: TRBV29-1
D: TRBD1
CDR3: CSVVTGQGAEGYTF
DNA: TGCAGCGTTGTAACGGGACAGGGGGCCGAGGGCTACACCTTC

size: few
J: TRBJ1-2
V: TRBV7-9
D: TRBD1
CDR3: CASSWTGGYGYTF
DNA: TGTGCCAGCAGCTGGACAGGGGGCTATGGCTACACCTTC

size: NA
J: TRBJ2-5
V: TRBV5-6
D: TRBD1
CDR3: CASSYHSGGETQYF
DNA: TGTGCCAGCAGCTACCACTCAGGGGGTGAGACCCAGTACTTC

size: NA
J: TRBJ1-2
V: TRBV7-2
D: NA
CDR3: CASSLGLGWRGYGYTF
DNA: TGTGCCAGCAGCTTAGGCCTTGGTTGGAGGGGTTATGGCTACACCTTC

size: NA
J: TRBJ1-4
V: TRBV9
D: TRBD1
CDR3: CASSLTTGQGANTNEKLFF
DNA: TGTGCCAGCAGCCTCACCACCGGACAGGGCGCCAATACTAATGAAAAACTGTTTTTT

size: NA
J: TRBJ1-2
V: TRBV10-3
D: TRBD1
CDR3: CAISDAMYQGDYGYTF
DNA: TGTGCCATCAGTGATGCGATGTACCAGGGGGACTATGGCTACACCTTC

size: once
J: TRBJ1-5
V: TRBV27
D: TRBD1
CDR3: CASGSTGAFNQPQHF
DNA: TGTGCCAGCGGGTCAACAGGGGCCTTCAATCAGCCCCAGCATTTT

size: NA
J: TRBJ1-5
V: TRBV6-5
D: TRBD1
CDR3: CASSSGAQGVQPQHF
DNA: TGTGCCAGCAGTTCCGGGGCGCAGGGGGTCCAGCCCCAGCATTTT

size: NA
J: TRBJ2-7
V: TRBV6-2/TRBV6-3
D: TRBD1
CDR3: CASSSLTGGATYEQYF
DNA: TGTGCCAGCAGCTCTCTTACAGGGGGCGCGACCTACGAGCAGTACTTC

size: NA
J: TRBJ1-2
V: TRBV2
D: NA
CDR3: CASSEPGYGYTF
DNA: TGTGCCAGCAGTGAACCGGGATATGGCTACACCTTC

size: NA
J: TRBJ2-7
V: TRBV7-2
D: TRBD2
CDR3: CASSPSGGLSYEQYF
DNA: TGTGCCAGCAGCCCCAGCGGGGGCCTTTCCTACGAGCAGTACTTC

size: NA
J: TRBJ2-7
V: TRBV4-3
D: NA
CDR3: CASSRSRKGHPYF
DNA: TGCGCCAGCAGCCGTAGCAGAAAGGGACACCCGTACTTC

size: NA
J: TRBJ1-6
V: TRBV7-9
D: TRBD1
CDR3: CASSPGQGIEPLHF
DNA: TGTGCCAGCAGCCCGGGACAGGGAATTGAACCCCTCCACTTT

size: NA
J: TRBJ2-1
V: TRBV5-1
D: TRBD1
CDR3: CASSARTGENEQFF
DNA: TGCGCCAGCAGCGCTCGGACAGGGGAAAATGAGCAGTTCTTC

size: NA
J: TRBJ1-1
V: TRBV19
D: NA
CDR3: CASRKTGNTEAFF
DNA: TGTGCCAGTAGAAAAACAGGGAATACTGAAGCTTTCTTT

size: NA
J: TRBJ1-3
V: TRBV21-1
D: NA
CDR3: CASSKAQRTGLFGNTIYF
DNA: TGTGCCAGCAGCAAAGCCCAACGAACAGGCCTTTTCGGAAACACCATATATTTT

size: NA
J: TRBJ1-2
V: TRBV18
D: NA
CDR3: CASSTGYGYIF
DNA: TGTGCCAGCTCCACAGGGTACGGCTACATCTTC

size: few
J: TRBJ1-2
V: TRBV2
D: NA
CDR3: CASSEFAQGHKAGGYTF
DNA: TGTGCCAGCAGTGAATTTGCCCAGGGACACAAGGCCGGGGGCTACACCTTC

size: NA
J: TRBJ2-7
V: TRBV11-2
D: TRBD2
CDR3: CASSSPKTLAGGSSYEQYF
DNA: TGTGCCAGCAGCTCTCCGAAAACATTAGCGGGGGGGAGCTCCTACGAGCAGTACTTC

size: NA
J: TRBJ1-4
V: TRBV19
D: NA
CDR3: CASSIGGPLFF
DNA: TGTGCCAGTAGTATAGGGGGCCCTCTGTTTTTT

size: NA
J: TRBJ2-6
V: TRBV7-2
D: NA
CDR3: CASSQPGVSGANVLTF
DNA: TGTGCCAGCAGCCAACCAGGGGTCTCTGGGGCCAACGTCCTGACTTTC

size: NA
J: TRBJ2-1
V: TRBV27
D: TRBD1
CDR3: CASSSTGAFSYNEQFF
DNA: TGTGCCAGCAGTTCGACAGGGGCCTTCTCCTACAATGAGCAGTTCTTC

size: NA
J: TRBJ1-6
V: TRBV2
D: NA
CDR3: CASSEGRAYNSPLHF
DNA: TGTGCCAGCAGTGAGGGCAGAGCCTATAATTCACCCCTCCACTTT

size: NA
J: TRBJ1-5
V: TRBV24-1
D: NA
CDR3: CATSKSGSSNQPQHF
DNA: TGTGCCACCAGCAAATCGGGATCAAGCAATCAGCCCCAGCATTTT

size: NA
J: TRBJ1-1
V: TRBV5-6
D: TRBD1
CDR3: CASSSQDRGITEAFF
DNA: TGTGCCAGCAGCTCACAGGACAGGGGTATCACTGAAGCTTTCTTT

size: once
J: TRBJ2-1
V: TRBV7-9
D: TRBD1
CDR3: CASSSGGYPYNEQFF
DNA: TGTGCCAGCAGCTCAGGGGGATATCCCTACAATGAGCAGTTCTTC

size: NA
J: TRBJ1-2
V: TRBV4-3
D: NA
CDR3: CASSQAKTAYGYTF
DNA: TGCGCCAGCAGCCAAGCAAAGACTGCGTATGGCTACACCTTC

size: NA
J: TRBJ1-5
V: TRBV27
D: TRBD1
CDR3: CASRRQGGVQPQHF
DNA: TGTGCCAGCAGGAGACAGGGTGGAGTGCAGCCCCAGCATTTT

size: NA
J: TRBJ2-7
V: TRBV7-8
D: NA
CDR3: CASSLARTGVYEQYF
DNA: TGTGCCAGCAGCTTAGCTCGGACTGGTGTTTACGAGCAGTACTTC

size: NA
J: TRBJ1-1
V: TRBV4-3
D: NA
CDR3: CASSSSRIGVTEAFF
DNA: TGCGCCAGCAGCTCCTCTCGGATAGGGGTCACTGAAGCTTTCTTT

size: NA
J: TRBJ1-5
V: TRBV18
D: NA
CDR3: CASSPLGGDDQPQHF
DNA: TGTGCCAGCTCACCACTTGGGGGGGACGATCAGCCCCAGCATTTT

size: NA
J: TRBJ2-7
V: TRBV18
D: TRBD1
CDR3: CASSPGQGVEQYF
DNA: TGTGCCAGCTCACCGGGGCAGGGGGTAGAGCAGTACTTC

size: NA
J: TRBJ1-2
V: TRBV28
D: TRBD1
CDR3: CASRDRTNYGYTF
DNA: TGTGCCAGCAGGGACAGGACTAACTATGGCTACACCTTC

size: NA
J: TRBJ2-7
V: TRBV6-5
D: TRBD1
CDR3: CASSYLPGGEQYF
DNA: TGTGCCAGCAGTTATTTGCCAGGGGGCGAGCAGTACTTC

size: once
J: TRBJ2-7
V: TRBV6-5
D: TRBD1
CDR3: CASRQGRYLSYEQYF
DNA: TGTGCCAGTAGACAGGGCCGCTACTTGTCCTACGAGCAGTACTTC

size: NA
J: TRBJ2-6
V: TRBV19
D: NA
CDR3: CASSMSGTGANVLTF
DNA: TGTGCCAGTAGTATGTCGGGGACTGGGGCCAACGTCCTGACTTTC

size: NA
J: TRBJ1-6
V: TRBV6-6
D: NA
CDR3: CASNPKPTGYNSPLHF
DNA: TGTGCCAGCAACCCGAAACCGACGGGTTATAATTCACCCCTCCACTTT

size: NA
J: TRBJ1-5
V: TRBV9
D: TRBD1
CDR3: CASSGGQSNQPQHF
DNA: TGTGCCAGCAGCGGGGGACAGAGCAATCAGCCCCAGCATTTT

size: once
J: TRBJ1-5
V: TRBV7-2
D: NA
CDR3: CASSLGDYSNQPQHF
DNA: TGTGCCAGCAGCTTGGGCGATTATAGCAATCAGCCCCAGCATTTT

size: NA
J: TRBJ1-1
V: TRBV19
D: NA
CDR3: CASKGGGADTEAFF
DNA: TGTGCCAGTAAAGGGGGGGGCGCGGACACTGAAGCTTTCTTT

size: NA
J: TRBJ2-7
V: TRBV13
D: TRBD1
CDR3: CASSLARDRAYEQYF
DNA: TGTGCCAGCAGCTTAGCTCGGGACAGGGCCTACGAGCAGTACTTC

size: NA
J: TRBJ2-2
V: TRBV10-3
D: TRBD2
CDR3: CAISESSLAGGTANTGELFF
DNA: TGTGCCATCAGTGAGTCGAGTCTAGCGGGGGGTACCGCGAACACCGGGGAGCTGTTTTTT

size: few
J: TRBJ1-1
V: TRBV6-5
D: NA
CDR3: CASSLRGRGTEAFF
DNA: TGTGCCAGCAGTCTCCGAGGGAGGGGCACTGAAGCTTTCTTT

size: NA
J: TRBJ2-5
V: TRBV7-9
D: NA
CDR3: CASSSRRPGTQYF
DNA: TGTGCCAGCAGCTCCCGACGCCCAGGGACCCAGTACTTC

size: NA
J: TRBJ1-1
V: TRBV5-1
D: NA
CDR3: CASSLVETGNTEAFF
DNA: TGCGCCAGCAGCTTGGTGGAGACAGGGAACACTGAAGCTTTCTTT

size: NA
J: TRBJ1-2
V: TRBV3-1/TRBV3-2
D: NA
CDR3: CASSQATNNYGYTF
DNA: TGTGCCAGCAGCCAAGCCACTAATAACTATGGCTACACCTTC

size: NA
J: TRBJ1-1
V: TRBV7-9
D: NA
CDR3: CASSSGQPGNTEAFF
DNA: TGTGCCAGCAGTTCTGGACAGCCGGGGAACACTGAAGCTTTCTTT